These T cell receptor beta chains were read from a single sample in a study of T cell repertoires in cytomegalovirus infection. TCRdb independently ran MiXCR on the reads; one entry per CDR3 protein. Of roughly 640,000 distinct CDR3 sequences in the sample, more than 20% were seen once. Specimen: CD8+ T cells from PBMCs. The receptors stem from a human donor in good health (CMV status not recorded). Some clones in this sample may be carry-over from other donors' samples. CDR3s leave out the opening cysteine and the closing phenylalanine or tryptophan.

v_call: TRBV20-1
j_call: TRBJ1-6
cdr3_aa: SAQAGYRSSYNSPLH

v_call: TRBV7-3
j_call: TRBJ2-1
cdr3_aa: ASSWGPLDPNEQF

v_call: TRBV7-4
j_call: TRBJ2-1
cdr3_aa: TSSPYVGNEQF

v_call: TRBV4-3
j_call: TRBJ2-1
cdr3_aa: ASSQERAGQYNEQF

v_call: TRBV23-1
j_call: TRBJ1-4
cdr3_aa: ASSQLRTRLRTGRGEKLF

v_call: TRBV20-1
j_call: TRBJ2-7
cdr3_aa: SARHPSVGYEQY

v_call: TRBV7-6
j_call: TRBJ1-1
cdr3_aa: ASSLGGNLNTEAF

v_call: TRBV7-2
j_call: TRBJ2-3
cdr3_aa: ASSLVVTGGRADTQY

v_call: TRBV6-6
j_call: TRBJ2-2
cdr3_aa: ASSPRDSLTTGELF

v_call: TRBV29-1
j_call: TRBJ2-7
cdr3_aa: SVETGDRFYEQY

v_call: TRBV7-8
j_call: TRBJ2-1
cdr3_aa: ASSSKQGRGDNEQF

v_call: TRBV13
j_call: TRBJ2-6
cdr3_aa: ASSLGRFGANVLT

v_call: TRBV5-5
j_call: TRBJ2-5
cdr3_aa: ASSLAGQGRETQY

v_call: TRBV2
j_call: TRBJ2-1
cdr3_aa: ASSPQGGRFGNEQF

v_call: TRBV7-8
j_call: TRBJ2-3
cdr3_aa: ASSLREQPLSSTDTQY

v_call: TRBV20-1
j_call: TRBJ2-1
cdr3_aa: SAREPAVGSYNEQF

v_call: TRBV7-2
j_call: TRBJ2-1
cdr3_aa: ASSVTGGAIGGYNEQF

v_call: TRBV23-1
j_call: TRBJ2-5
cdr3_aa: ASSQSGWRVQETQY

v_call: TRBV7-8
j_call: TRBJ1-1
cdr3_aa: ASSRRGGVMNTEAF

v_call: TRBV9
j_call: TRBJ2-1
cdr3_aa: ASSVVDSNEQF

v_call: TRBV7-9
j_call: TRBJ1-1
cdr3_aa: ASSLTTTGTEAF

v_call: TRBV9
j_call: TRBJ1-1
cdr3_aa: ASSVDILGTEAF

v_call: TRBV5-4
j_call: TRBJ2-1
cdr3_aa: ASSLLAATYNEQF

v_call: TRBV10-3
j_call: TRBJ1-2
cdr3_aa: AMGPGGTNYGYT

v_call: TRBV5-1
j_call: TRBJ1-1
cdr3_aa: ASGFGAEAF

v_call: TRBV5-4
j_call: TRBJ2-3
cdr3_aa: ASSSTSGGAFADTQY

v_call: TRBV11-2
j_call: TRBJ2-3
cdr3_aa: ASSSYDTQY

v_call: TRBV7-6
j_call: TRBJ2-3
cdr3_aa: ASRGLPSTDTQY

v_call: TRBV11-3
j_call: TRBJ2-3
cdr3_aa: ASSSWTSGGTDTQY

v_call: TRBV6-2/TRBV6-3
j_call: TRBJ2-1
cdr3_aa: ASSFPGTFRGNEQF

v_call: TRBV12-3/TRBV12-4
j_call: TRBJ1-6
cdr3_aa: ASSENWTGLDSPLH

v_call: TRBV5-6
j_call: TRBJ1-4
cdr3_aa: ASSSGKGVEKLF

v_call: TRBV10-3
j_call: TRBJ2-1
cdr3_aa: AISDWGESSYNEQF

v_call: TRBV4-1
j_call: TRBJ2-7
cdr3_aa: ASSQGFRGRYEQY

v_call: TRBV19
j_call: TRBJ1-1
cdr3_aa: ASSIGKNLPPQEAF

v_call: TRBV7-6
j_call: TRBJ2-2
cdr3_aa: ASSLVVGRDTGELF

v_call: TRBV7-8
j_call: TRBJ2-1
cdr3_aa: ASSQGTSRWGNEQF

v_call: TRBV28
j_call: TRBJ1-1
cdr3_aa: ASSLFRDKRTEAF

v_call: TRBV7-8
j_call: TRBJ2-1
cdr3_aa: ASSLGLLDEQF

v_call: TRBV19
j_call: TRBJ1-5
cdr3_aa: ASSPRGFQPQH

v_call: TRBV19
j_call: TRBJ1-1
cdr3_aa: ASSMGLLLKNTEAF

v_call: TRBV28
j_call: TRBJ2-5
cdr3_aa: ASSLPSAGGETQY

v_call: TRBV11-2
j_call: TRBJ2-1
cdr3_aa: ASSLAFGRANEQF

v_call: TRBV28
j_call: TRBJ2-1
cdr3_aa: ATLPGTNYNEQF

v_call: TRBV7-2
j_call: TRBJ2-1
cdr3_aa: ASRLTSGGAKYYNEQF

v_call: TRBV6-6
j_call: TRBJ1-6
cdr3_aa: ASPLEGEYNSPLH

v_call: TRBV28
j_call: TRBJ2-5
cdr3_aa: ASSNRTIRRETQY

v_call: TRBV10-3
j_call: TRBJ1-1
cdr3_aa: AIRKNTEAF

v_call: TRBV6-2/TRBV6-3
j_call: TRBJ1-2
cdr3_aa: ASSYERDRSGYT

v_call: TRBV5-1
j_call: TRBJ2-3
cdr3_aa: ASSLDSWDTQY

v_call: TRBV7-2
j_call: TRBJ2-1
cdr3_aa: ASRLISGGVNNEQF

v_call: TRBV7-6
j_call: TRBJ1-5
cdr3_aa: ASSLEGQGGYSNQPQH